The 18 T cell receptor beta chains presented below share a single source sample, sequenced in a study of human thymus T cells. Clones were read by immunoSEQ multiplex PCR, and TCRdb kept only the in-frame ones, dropping some. The data contain 86,000 or so clones, roughly 97% of them seen just once; the ten biggest clones take up roughly 0.031%. Thymic resections from corrective heart surgery supplied the tissue. The sequenced material came from thymus tissue. The receptors originated from a boy in the first two years of life with a congenital heart defect but otherwise immunologically healthy.

V is TRBV27 and J is TRBJ2-1; D is possibly TRBD1 (5 bases). This CDR3 region has 17 residues. V dropped 2 bases and J dropped 0 bases, with 14 bases sitting between them. Germline values: CDR1 MNHEY, CDR2 SMNVEV (reference sequence). The CDR3 bases are TGTGCCAGCAGTTTAATGGGGCCCCCGAGCTCCTACAATGAGCAGTTCTTC. Translated, it gives CASSLMGPPSSYNEQFF.

This chain uses TRBV15 with TRBJ2-7, with TRBD2 matching 10 bases. This CDR3 is 16 amino acids long. J was trimmed by 3 bases and V by 0 bases; bases with no gene match: 5. Germline V CDR1 and CDR2: LNHNV, YYDKDF (reference sequence). The CDR3 bases are TGTGCCACCAGCAGAGAGCATCGGACTAGCGGCTACGAGCAGTACTTC. Protein product: CATSREHRTSGYEQYF.

The chain joins TRBV7-3 to TRBJ1-2, with D possibly TRBD1 on 5 matching bases. CDR3 length: 13 residues. Germline V gene sequence: CDR1 SGHTA, CDR2 FQGTGA. V lost 1 base to trimming and J lost 4 bases, with 7 bases between them. The CDR3 nucleotides are TGTGCCAGCAGCTTAATTGGGGCCTATGGCTACACCTTC. It translates to CASSLIGAYGYTF.

This chain uses TRBV27 with TRBJ2-3; 15 bases fit TRBD2. J was trimmed by 5 bases and V by 8 bases; bases with no gene match: 11. Looked up from germline, CDR1 is MNHEY and CDR2 is SMNVEV (reference sequence). The CDR3 extends over 17 amino acids. CDR3 bases: TGTGCCAGCGGGTTCTCGCCGGGACTAGCGGGAGGAGATACGCAGTATTTT. This encodes CASGFSPGLAGGDTQYF.

Written as DNA, the CDR3 is TGTGCCAGCAGTGACTCGGGCAGTACTAGCGGGGGGGCCAACCCAGATACGCAGTATTTT. Translated, it gives CASSDSGSTSGGANPDTQYF. This chain uses TRBV6-4 with TRBJ2-3; 13 bases agree with TRBD2. Losses at the gene ends were 0 bases for V and 4 bases for J; bases not matched to a gene: 13. CDR1 and CDR2 (germline): MRHNA, SNTAGT. This CDR3 contains 20 residues.

There are a few counts of this clone. V gene TRBV28 combines with J gene TRBJ1-2; D unresolved. The CDR3 runs to 12 residues. V lost 6 bases to trimming and J lost 8 bases, with 13 bases between them. Per the germline V gene, CDR1 is MDHEN and CDR2 is SYDVKM. CDR3 sequence: CASSPRWGGYTF. DNA of the CDR3: TGTGCCAGCAGCCCTCGGTGGGGAGGCTACACCTTC.

The chain uses TRBV5-1 and TRBJ1-6; no reliable D call. This CDR3 comprises 16 residues. Germline V gene lookup returns CDR1 SGHRS and CDR2 YFSETQ. The V and J ends lost 1 base and 5 bases respectively, with 13 bases between them. CDR3 sequence reads: CASSLREKLNNSPLHF. The CDR3 DNA reads TGCGCCAGCAGCTTGAGGGAAAAACTTAATAATTCACCCCTCCACTTT.

This clone was seen a single time. The rearrangement joins TRBV6-5 to TRBJ1-1; 9 bases are a match to TRBD1. J was trimmed by 1 base and V by 2 bases; bases with no gene match: 2. CDR3 length: 15 residues. Looked up from germline, CDR1 is MNHEY and CDR2 is SVGAGI. For the CDR3, the DNA is TGTGCCAGCAGTTACACGGGACAGGGGAACACTGAAGCTTTCTTT. Protein product: CASSYTGQGNTEAFF.

This clone has just one count. V usage is TRBV18 and J usage is TRBJ1-1; D unclear. The V gene lost 6 bases and the J gene lost 0 bases, with 14 bases spanning the gap. The germline gives CDR1 KGHSH, CDR2 LQKENI. This CDR3 contains 15 residues. The CDR3 DNA is TGTGCCAGCTCCCCCCCGAGACGAATGAACACTGAAGCTTTCTTT. This encodes CASSPPRRMNTEAFF.

The rearrangement uses TRBV27 and TRBJ2-7; D unresolved. Germline loops: CDR1 MNHEY, CDR2 SMNVEV (reference sequence). This CDR3 has 14 amino acids. The V end was cut by 5 bases, the J end by 6 bases, with 17 bases between. CDR3 in DNA: TGTGCCAGCAGTCCCGGGCTTCCCCATCCCGAGCAGTACTTC. Amino acid sequence: CASSPGLPHPEQYF.

J is TRBJ2-5 and V is TRBV19; D is possibly TRBD1 (5 bases). Trimming shortened V by 7 bases and J by 4 bases, and 10 bases separated the two germline ends. The CDR3 extends over 12 amino acids. CDR1 is LNHDA, CDR2 SQIVND, per germline (reference sequence). The CDR3 nucleotides read TGTGCCAGTAAGGGGTTAGGAGAGACCCAGTACTTC. Its protein product is CASKGLGETQYF.

As DNA, the CDR3 is TGTGCCAGCAGTGGCCTAGCGGGGGAACACAATGAGCAGTTCTTC. It translates to CASSGLAGEHNEQFF. This chain connects TRBV6-4 to TRBJ2-1, with TRBD2 matching over 10 bases. Germline-derived CDR1 and CDR2 are MRHNA and SNTAGT. The ends lost 4 bases at V and 5 bases at J; junction bases unmatched: 5. The CDR3 totals 15 residues.

J is TRBJ1-5 and V is TRBV19, with TRBD1 identical over 8 bases. This CDR3 is built from 16 residues. CDR1 and CDR2 (germline): LNHDA, SQIVND (reference sequence). With 7 bases clipped from V and 1 base from J, the junction kept 9 bases outside the gene matches. Written as DNA, the CDR3 is TGTGCCAGTAAACGCCAGGGGGCCATCAGCAATCAGCCCCAGCATTTT. It codes for CASKRQGAISNQPQHF.

The rearrangement joins TRBV23-1 to TRBJ1-5; no clear D gene. TRBV23-1 is identified as an open reading frame with a role that is uncertain. The CDR3 consists of 13 residues. Trimming left V 8 bases short and J 1 base short, with 9 bases between. CDR3 coding DNA: TGCGCCAGCGAGACTATCAGCAATCAGCCCCAGCATTTT. It yields the protein CASETISNQPQHF.

The CDR3, as DNA: TGTGCCAGCTCACCACCGACTCGGGCCCCCAGGGGGCTTCGGCAGTACTTC. This codes for CASSPPTRAPRGLRQYF. The V call is TRBV18, the J call TRBJ2-7; 8 bases are a match to TRBD1. Germline-derived CDR1 and CDR2 are KGHSH and LQKENI. The CDR3 totals 17 residues. V was pared by 0 bases and J by 9 bases, with 16 bases of the junction left unmatched.

V and J are TRBV30 and TRBJ1-4, with 9 bases that match TRBD1. The CDR3 spans 14 residues. Trimming removed 0 bases from V and 14 bases from J; junction bases left unmatched: 10. Germline assignment: CDR1 GTSNPN and CDR2 SVGIG (reference sequence). CDR3 residues: CAWSVPGGTGSLFF. CDR3 DNA: TGTGCCTGGAGTGTACCGGGGGGGACAGGGAGTCTGTTTTTT. Variable domain in full (rest from reference TRBV30 and TRBJ1-4): SQTIHQWPATLVQPVGSPLSLECTVEGTSNPNLYWYRQAAGRGLQLLFYSVGIGQISSEVPQNLSASRPQDRQFILSSKKLLLSDSGFYLCAWSVPGGTGSLFFGSGTQLSVL.

The rearrangement joins TRBV5-1 to TRBJ2-7; 16 nucleotides agree with TRBD2. V shed 4 bases and J 3 bases; nucleotides not matched to a gene: 4. CDR1 is SGHRS and CDR2 is YFSETQ in the germline V gene. The CDR3 covers 16 residues. In DNA, the CDR3 is TGCGCCAGCAGCACGGGACTAGCGGGAGGGCTCTACGAGCAGTACTTC. This codes for CASSTGLAGGLYEQYF.

This chain connects TRBV19 to TRBJ2-3; TRBD2 matches 9 bases. Germline V gives CDR1 LNHDA, CDR2 SQIVND (reference sequence). The ends lost 6 bases at V and 3 bases at J; junction bases unmatched: 7. This CDR3 region has 15 residues. The CDR3 sequence is CASRSIAGATDTQYF. The CDR3 DNA reads as TGTGCCAGTAGATCGATAGCGGGAGCGACAGATACGCAGTATTTT.